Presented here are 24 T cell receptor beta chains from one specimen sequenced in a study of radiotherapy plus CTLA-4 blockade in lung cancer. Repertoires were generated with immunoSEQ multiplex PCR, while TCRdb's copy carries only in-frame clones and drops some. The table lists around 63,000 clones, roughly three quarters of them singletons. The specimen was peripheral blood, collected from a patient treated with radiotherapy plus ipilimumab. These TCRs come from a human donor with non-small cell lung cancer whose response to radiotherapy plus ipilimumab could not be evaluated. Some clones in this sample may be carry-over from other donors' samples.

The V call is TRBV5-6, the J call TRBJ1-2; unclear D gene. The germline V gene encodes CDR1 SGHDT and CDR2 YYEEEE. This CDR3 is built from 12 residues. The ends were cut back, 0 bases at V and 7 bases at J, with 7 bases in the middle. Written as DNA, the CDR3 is TGTGCCAGCAGCTTGGTTCGCGGTGGCTACACCTTC. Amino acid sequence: CASSLVRGGYTF.

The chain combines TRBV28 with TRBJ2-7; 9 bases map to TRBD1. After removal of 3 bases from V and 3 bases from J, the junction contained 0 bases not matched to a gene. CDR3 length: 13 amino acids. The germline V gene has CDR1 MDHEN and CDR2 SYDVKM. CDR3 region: CASSLTGGYEQYF. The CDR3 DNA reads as TGTGCCAGCAGTTTGACAGGGGGCTACGAGCAGTACTTC.

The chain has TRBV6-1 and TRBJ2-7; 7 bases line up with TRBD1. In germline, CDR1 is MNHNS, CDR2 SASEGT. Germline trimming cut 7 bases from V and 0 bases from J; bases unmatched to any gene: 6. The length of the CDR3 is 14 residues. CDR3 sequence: CASTGTASSYEQYF. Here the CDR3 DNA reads TGTGCCAGCACGGGGACAGCTTCCTCCTACGAGCAGTACTTC.

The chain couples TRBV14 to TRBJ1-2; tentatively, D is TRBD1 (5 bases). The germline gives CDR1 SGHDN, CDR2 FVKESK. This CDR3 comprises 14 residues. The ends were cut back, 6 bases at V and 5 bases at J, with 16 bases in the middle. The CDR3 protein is CASSPPLDRYGYTF. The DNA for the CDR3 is TGTGCCAGCAGTCCCCCCCTCGACAGATATGGCTACACCTTC.

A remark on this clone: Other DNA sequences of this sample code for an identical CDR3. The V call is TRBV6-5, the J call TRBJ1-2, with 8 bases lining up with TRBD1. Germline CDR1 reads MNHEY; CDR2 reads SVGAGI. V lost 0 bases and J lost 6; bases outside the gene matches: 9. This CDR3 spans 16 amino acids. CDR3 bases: TGTGCCAGCAGTTACTCGAGTGGTAGGACAGGGAATGGCTACACCTTC. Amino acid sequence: CASSYSSGRTGNGYTF.

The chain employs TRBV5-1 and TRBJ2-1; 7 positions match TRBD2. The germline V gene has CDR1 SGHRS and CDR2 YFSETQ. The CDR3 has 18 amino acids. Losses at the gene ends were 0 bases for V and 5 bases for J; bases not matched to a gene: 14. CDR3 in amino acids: CASSLVRDRWEGNNEQFF. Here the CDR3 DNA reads TGCGCCAGCAGCTTGGTACGAGACCGGTGGGAGGGAAACAATGAGCAGTTCTTC.

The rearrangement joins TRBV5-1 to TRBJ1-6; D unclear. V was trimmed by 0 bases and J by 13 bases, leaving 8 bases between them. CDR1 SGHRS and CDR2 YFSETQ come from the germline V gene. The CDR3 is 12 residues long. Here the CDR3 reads CASSLGAGPLHF. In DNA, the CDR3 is TGCGCCAGCAGCTTGGGGGCCGGTCCCCTCCACTTT.

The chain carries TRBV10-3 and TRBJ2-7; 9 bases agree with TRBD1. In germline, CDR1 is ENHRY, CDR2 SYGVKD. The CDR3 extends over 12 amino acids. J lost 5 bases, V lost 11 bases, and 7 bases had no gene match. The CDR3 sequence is CAVQGARNEQYF. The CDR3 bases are TGTGCCGTACAGGGGGCAAGGAACGAGCAGTACTTC.

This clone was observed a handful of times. Here the CDR3 reads CASRTEGTAKAMNTEAFF. DNA for the CDR3: TGTGCCAGCAGAACAGAAGGGACAGCAAAGGCGATGAACACTGAAGCTTTCTTT. The chain has TRBV28 and TRBJ1-1, with TRBD1 identical over 7 bases. The germline V gene encodes CDR1 MDHEN and CDR2 SYDVKM. This CDR3 spans 18 amino acids. Trimming removed 6 bases from V and 0 bases from J; junction bases left unmatched: 16.

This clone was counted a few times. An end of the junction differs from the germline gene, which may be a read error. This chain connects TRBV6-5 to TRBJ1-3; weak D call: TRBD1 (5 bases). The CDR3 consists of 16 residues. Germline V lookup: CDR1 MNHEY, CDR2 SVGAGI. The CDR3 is CASSYSSGFSGNTIYF. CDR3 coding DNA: TGTGCCAGCAGCTACTCTTCAGGGTTCTCTGGAAACACCATATATTTT.

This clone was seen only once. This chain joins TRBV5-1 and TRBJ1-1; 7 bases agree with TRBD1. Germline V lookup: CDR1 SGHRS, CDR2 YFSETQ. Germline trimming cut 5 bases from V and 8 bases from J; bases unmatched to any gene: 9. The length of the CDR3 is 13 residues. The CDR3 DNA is TGCGCCAGCAGTTCGGAACAGGGGTCCGAAGCTTTCTTT. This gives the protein CASSSEQGSEAFF.

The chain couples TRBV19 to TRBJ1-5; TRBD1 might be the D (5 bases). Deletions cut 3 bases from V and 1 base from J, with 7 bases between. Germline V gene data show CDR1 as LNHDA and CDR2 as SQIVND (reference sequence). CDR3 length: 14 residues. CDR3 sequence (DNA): TGTGCCAGTAGTATCGGGGGAAGCAATCAGCCCCAGCATTTT. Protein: CASSIGGSNQPQHF. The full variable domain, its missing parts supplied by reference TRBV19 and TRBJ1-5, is DGGITQSPKYLFRKEGQNVTLSCEQNLNHDAMYWYRQDPGQGLRLIYYSQIVNDFQKGDIAEGYSVSREKKESFPLTVTSAQKNPTAFYLCASSIGGSNQPQHFGDGTRLSIL.

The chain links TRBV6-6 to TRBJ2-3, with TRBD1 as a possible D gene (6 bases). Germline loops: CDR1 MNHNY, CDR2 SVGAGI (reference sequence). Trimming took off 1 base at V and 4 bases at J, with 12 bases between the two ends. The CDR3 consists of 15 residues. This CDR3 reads CASSYLTAGADTQYF. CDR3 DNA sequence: TGTGCCAGCAGTTACTTGACCGCAGGGGCAGATACGCAGTATTTT.

Written as DNA, the CDR3 is TGTGCCAGCAGTGCCCCCCCCAAGGGACACGGTCAGCCCCAGCATTTT. Its protein product is CASSAPPKGHGQPQHF. The chain carries TRBV25-1 and TRBJ1-5; a possible D gene is TRBD1 (6 bases). CDR1 MGHDK and CDR2 SYGVNS come from the germline V gene. Trimming stripped 4 bases from V and 6 bases from J, with 19 bases between. This CDR3 comprises 16 residues.

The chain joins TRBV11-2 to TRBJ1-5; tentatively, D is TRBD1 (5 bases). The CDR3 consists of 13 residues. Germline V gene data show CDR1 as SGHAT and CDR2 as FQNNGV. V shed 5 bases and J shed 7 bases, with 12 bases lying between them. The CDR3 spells CASSPRVQQPQHF. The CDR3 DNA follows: TGTGCCAGCAGCCCCAGGGTCCAGCAGCCCCAGCATTTT.

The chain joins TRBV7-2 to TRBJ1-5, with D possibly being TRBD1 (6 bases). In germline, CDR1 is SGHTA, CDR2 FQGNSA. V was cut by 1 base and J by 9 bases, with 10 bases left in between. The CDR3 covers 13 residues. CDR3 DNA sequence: TGTGCCAGCAGCTTAGGCAGGGGCCGGCCCCAGCATTTT. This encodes CASSLGRGRPQHF. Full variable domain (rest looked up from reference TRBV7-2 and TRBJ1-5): GAGVSQSPSNKVTEKGKDVELRCDPISGHTALYWYRQSLGQGLEFLIYFQGNSAPDKSGLPSDRFSAERTGGSVSTLTIQRTQQEDSAVYLCASSLGRGRPQHFGDGTRLSIL.

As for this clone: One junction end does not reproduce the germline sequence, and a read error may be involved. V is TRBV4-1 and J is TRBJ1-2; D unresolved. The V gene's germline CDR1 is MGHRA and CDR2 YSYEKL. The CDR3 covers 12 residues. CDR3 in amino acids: CASNQSDYGYTF. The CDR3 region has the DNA TGCGCCAGCAACCAATCTGACTATGGCTACACCTTC.

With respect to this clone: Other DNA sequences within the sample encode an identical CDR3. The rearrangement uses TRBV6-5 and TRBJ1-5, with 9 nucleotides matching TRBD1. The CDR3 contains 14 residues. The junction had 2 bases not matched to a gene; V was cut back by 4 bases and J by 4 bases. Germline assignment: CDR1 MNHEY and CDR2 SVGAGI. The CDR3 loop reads CASSSGQGNQPQHF. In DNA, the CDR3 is TGTGCCAGCAGTTCGGGACAGGGAAATCAGCCCCAGCATTTT.

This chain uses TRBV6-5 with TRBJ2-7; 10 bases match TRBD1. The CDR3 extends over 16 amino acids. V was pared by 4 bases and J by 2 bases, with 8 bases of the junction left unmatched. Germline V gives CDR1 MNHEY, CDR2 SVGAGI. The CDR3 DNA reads TGTGCCAGCAGTTGGGCTCCCGGGACAGGGGCCTACGAGCAGTACTTC. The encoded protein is CASSWAPGTGAYEQYF.

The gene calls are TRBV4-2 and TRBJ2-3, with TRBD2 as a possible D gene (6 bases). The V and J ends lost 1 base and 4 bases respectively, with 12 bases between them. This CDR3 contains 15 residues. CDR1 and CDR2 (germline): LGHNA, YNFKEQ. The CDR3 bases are TGTGCCAGCAGCCAAGTCGGCGGGGAGGCAGATACGCAGTATTTT. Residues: CASSQVGGEADTQYF.

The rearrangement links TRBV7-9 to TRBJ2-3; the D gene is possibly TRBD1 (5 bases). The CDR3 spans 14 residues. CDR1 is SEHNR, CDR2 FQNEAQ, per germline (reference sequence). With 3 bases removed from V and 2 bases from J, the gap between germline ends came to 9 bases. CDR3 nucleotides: TGTGCCAGCAGCTTGGGCAGGGTCACAGATACGCAGTATTTT. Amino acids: CASSLGRVTDTQYF.

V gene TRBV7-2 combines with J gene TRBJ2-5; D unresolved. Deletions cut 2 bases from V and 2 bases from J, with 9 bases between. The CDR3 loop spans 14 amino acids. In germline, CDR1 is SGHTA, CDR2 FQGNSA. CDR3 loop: CASSLNHGQETQYF. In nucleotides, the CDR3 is TGTGCCAGCAGCTTAAATCACGGTCAAGAGACCCAGTACTTC.

CDR3 loop: CAIAPISGGRDTQYF. CDR3 in DNA: TGTGCCATTGCACCAATTAGCGGGGGGCGGGATACGCAGTATTTT. The chain recombines TRBV19 with TRBJ2-3; 10 positions agree with TRBD2. Trimming took 10 bases from V and 6 from J; bases not matched to a gene: 13. Germline V gene lookup returns CDR1 LNHDA and CDR2 SQIVND (reference sequence). CDR3 length: 15 residues.

The CDR3 coding sequence is TGTGCCTGGGTTCGACAGGGAAATGAAAAACTGTTTTTT. This sequence encodes CAWVRQGNEKLFF. The chain joins TRBV30 to TRBJ1-4; 7 bases fit TRBD1. Trimming removed 5 bases from V and 5 bases from J; junction bases left unmatched: 5. The CDR3 has 13 residues. CDR1 and CDR2 from the germline V gene are GTSNPN and SVGIG (reference sequence).